Presented here are 20 T cell receptor beta chains from one specimen sequenced in a study of T cells in Graves' hyperthyroidism and ophthalmopathy. What was amplified from RNA transcripts were TCR beta CDR3 regions. RT-PCR in the first round (using the HTBI primer set) targeted the TCR CDR3. TCRdb passed the multiplex PCR reads through MiXCR, listing each CDR3 protein once. The top ten clones hold 31% of a sample with just under 750,000 distinct CDR3 sequences, roughly a third of them seen once. Sequencing input: blood. Source of these receptors: a woman between 40 and 55 years old with Graves' hyperthyroidism.

This clonotype was recorded only once. DNA of the CDR3: TGCGCCAGCAGGGCCAGGGGGACTCTTAACGAAAAACTGTTTTTT. The encoded protein is CASRARGTLNEKLFF. The chain is built from TRBV10-2 and TRBJ1-4; 7 bases match TRBD1. The CDR3 is 15 amino acids. Germline-derived CDR1 and CDR2 are WSHSY and SAAADI. The V and J ends lost 6 bases and 8 bases, in that order; junction bases with no gene match: 12.

As to this clonotype: This could be a read error, since a much larger clone is one nucleotide away. The chain employs TRBV12-3 or TRBV12-4 and TRBJ1-2, with D unresolved. This CDR3 region has 13 residues. V was cut by 7 bases and J by 8 bases, with 17 bases left in between. The CDR3 DNA reads TGTGCCAGCACCCAGGTGAGGAAAGGAGGCTACACCTTC. Its translation: CASTQVRKGGYTF.

In this sample, this clonotype turned up a few times. A much larger clone is a single base away; this may be a read error. The chain carries TRBV28 and TRBJ2-7, with D tentatively TRBD1 or TRBD2 (5 bases each). V dropped 5 bases and J dropped 3 bases, with 8 bases sitting between them. The CDR3 has 12 residues. Germline CDR1 and CDR2: MDHEN and SYDVKM. The CDR3 DNA reads TGTGCCAGCAGTCGGGGCAACTACGAGCAGTACTTC. Translating it yields CASSRGNYEQYF.

On this clonotype: A read error may produce the germline difference seen at one junction end. The rearrangement joins TRBV6-6 to TRBJ1-2, with D tentatively TRBD1 (5 bases). This CDR3 spans 17 amino acids. CDR1 is MNHNY, CDR2 SVGAGI, per germline (reference sequence). The CDR3 here is CASSPPGVSEVNYGYTF. Written as DNA, the CDR3 is TGTGCCAGCAGTCCCCCGGGGGTATCTGAAGTAAACTATGGCTATACCTTC.

The table lists this clonotype with many counts. The chain uses TRBV10-3 and TRBJ2-6; 7 bases match TRBD1. The CDR3 totals 18 residues. J gave up 0 bases and V 4 bases, and 9 bases lay outside the gene matches. CDR1 ENHRY and CDR2 SYGVKD come from the germline V gene. The chain's CDR3 is CAISASTGQNSGANVLTF. The CDR3 DNA reads as TGTGCCATCAGTGCGTCGACAGGGCAAAACTCTGGGGCCAACGTCCTGACTTTC.

This clonotype showed up many times. This sequence joins TRBV4-3 and TRBJ1-2; D might be TRBD1 (6 bases). The V end was cut by 4 bases, the J end by 8 bases, with 17 bases between. Germline V gene sequence: CDR1 LGHNA, CDR2 YSLEER. The CDR3 has 14 residues. The CDR3 DNA follows: TGCGCCAGCAGCCCCGACCTCGGGACATACGGCTACACCTTC. Protein sequence: CASSPDLGTYGYTF.

CDR3 protein: CASSYHITGTMNTEAFF. The CDR3 nucleotides read TGTGCCAGCAGTTACCACATAACAGGGACCATGAACACTGAAGCTTTCTTT. The V gene is TRBV6-5, the J gene TRBJ1-1, with TRBD1 as a possible D gene (6 bases). CDR1 is MNHEY and CDR2 is SVGAGI in the germline V gene. Between the trimmed V and J ends, which lost 2 bases and 0 bases, there was a span of 16 bases. The CDR3 spans 17 residues.

This clonotype has only a few counts. A clone one base away is much larger, so this may be a read error. The chain couples TRBV6-5 to TRBJ2-7; possible D gene TRBD1, 5 bases. The CDR3 sequence is 12 residues long. CDR1 is MNHEY and CDR2 is SVGAGI in the germline V gene. The V gene lost 7 bases and the J gene lost 2 bases, with 9 bases spanning the gap. The CDR3 bases are TGTGCCAGCAAAAGGGGAACCTACGAGCAGTACTTC. It translates to CASKRGTYEQYF.

The V and J genes are TRBV29-1 and TRBJ1-2; 7 nucleotides align to TRBD1. V lost 8 bases, J lost 2 bases, and 8 bases stayed unmatched. Looked up from germline, CDR1 is SQVTM and CDR2 is ANQGSEA. The CDR3 is made up of 13 amino acids. CDR3 nucleotide sequence: TGCAGCCCGGATGGGACAGCCAACTATGGCTACACCTTC. The encoded protein is CSPDGTANYGYTF.

This rearrangement joins TRBV24-1 to TRBJ2-3, with D unresolved. The germline CDR1 and CDR2 sequences are KGHDR and SFDVKD. The CDR3 runs 12 residues. Trimming shortened V by 6 bases and J by 4 bases, and 7 bases separated the two germline ends. This chain's CDR3 is CATSSPADTQYF. The DNA for the CDR3 is TGTGCCACCAGTTCTCCCGCAGATACGCAGTATTTT.

This clonotype occurred a few times. This sequence joins TRBV29-1 and TRBJ2-2; no clear D. The CDR3 covers 12 residues. Trimming shortened V by 4 bases and J by 6 bases, and 9 bases separated the two germline ends. Germline lookup yields CDR1 SQVTM and CDR2 ANQGSEA. CDR3 nucleotide sequence: TGCAGCGTTGGTGACTTCCCCGGGGAGCTGTTTTTT. Its protein product is CSVGDFPGELFF.

About this clonotype: It may be a read error: a sequence one base away is much more abundant. The chain links TRBV7-2 to TRBJ2-5, with unresolved D. Germline V gene sequence: CDR1 SGHTA, CDR2 FQGNSA. The CDR3 is made up of 12 amino acids. The V end was cut by 5 bases, the J end by 5 bases, with 9 bases between. The CDR3 sequence is CASSGVLETQYF. As DNA, the CDR3 is TGTGCCAGCAGCGGGGTTTTGGAGACCCAGTACTTC.

The genes are TRBV5-1 and TRBJ2-7; no clear D gene. Trimming shortened V by 0 bases and J by 7 bases, and 8 bases separated the two germline ends. This CDR3 has 12 amino acids. Per the germline V gene, CDR1 is SGHRS and CDR2 is YFSETQ. In DNA, the CDR3 is TGCGCCAGCAGCTTGGAATCCGGGGAGCAGTACTTC. Its protein product is CASSLESGEQYF. Variable domain in full (rest from reference TRBV5-1 and TRBJ2-7): KAGVTQTPRYLIKTRGQQVTLSCSPISGHRSVSWYQQTPGQGLQFLFEYFSETQRNKGNFPGRFSGRQFSNSRSEMNVSTLELGDSALYLCASSLESGEQYFGPGTRLTVT.

V usage is TRBV9 and J usage is TRBJ2-6; perhaps TRBD2 as D (6 bases). V lost 0 bases and J lost 3, with 10 bases in between. Per germline, CDR1 SGDLS and CDR2 YYNGEE. This CDR3 is built from 16 residues. The CDR3 loop is CASSVVGGGGANVLTF. CDR3 DNA sequence: TGTGCCAGCAGCGTAGTGGGGGGAGGTGGGGCCAACGTCCTGACTTTC.

This clonotype was counted many times. CDR3 sequence reads: CSVAAGTGEAFF. As DNA, the CDR3 is TGCAGCGTAGCAGCTGGGACAGGTGAAGCTTTCTTT. This chain connects TRBV29-1 to TRBJ1-1; 8 nucleotides align to TRBD1. The germline V gene has CDR1 SQVTM and CDR2 ANQGSEA. Germline trimming cut 6 bases from V and 7 bases from J; bases unmatched to any gene: 7. This CDR3 is built from 12 residues. The variable domain in full, completed from reference TRBV29-1 and TRBJ1-1, reads SAVISQKPSRDICQRGTSLTIQCQVDSQVTMMFWYRQQPGQSLTLIATANQGSEATYESGFVIDKFPISRPNLTFSTLTVSNMSPEDSSIYLCSVAAGTGEAFFGQGTRLTVV.

This clonotype has a handful of counts. J is TRBJ1-2 and V is TRBV12-3 or TRBV12-4; the D gene is possibly TRBD1 (6 bases). Deletions cut 6 bases from V and 7 bases from J, with 12 bases between. CDR3 size: 12 residues. CDR3 residues: CASRKGDAGYTF. The CDR3 DNA sequence: TGTGCCAGCAGGAAGGGGGACGCTGGCTACACCTTC.

J is TRBJ1-4 and V is TRBV9; D remains ambiguous. CDR1 SGDLS and CDR2 YYNGEE come from the germline V gene. CDR3 length: 14 amino acids. The ends were cut back, 4 bases at V and 6 bases at J, with 13 bases in the middle. DNA of the CDR3: TGTGCCAGCAGCCCCGGCGCCCGGGATGAAAAACTGTTTTTT. Translation: CASSPGARDEKLFF.

This chain joins TRBV24-1 and TRBJ2-7, with 7 positions matching TRBD1. Per germline, CDR1 KGHDR and CDR2 SFDVKD. J was trimmed by 2 bases and V by 7 bases; bases with no gene match: 4. The CDR3 loop spans 13 amino acids. CDR3 in amino acids: CATSGQATYEQYF. As DNA, the CDR3 is TGTGCCACCAGCGGACAGGCGACCTACGAGCAGTACTTC.

The chain recombines TRBV2 with TRBJ2-7; 8 bases are shared with TRBD1. Per germline, CDR1 SNHLY and CDR2 FYNNEI. Germline trimming cut 4 bases from V and 0 bases from J; bases unmatched to any gene: 5. The CDR3 is made up of 15 amino acids. The chain's CDR3 is CASSGSQGVSYEQYF. As DNA, the CDR3 is TGTGCCAGCAGTGGGTCACAGGGGGTCTCCTACGAGCAGTACTTC.

In this sample, this clonotype turned up a few times. The genes are TRBV5-4 and TRBJ2-5; 8 nucleotides line up with TRBD2. Germline trimming cut 0 bases from V and 5 bases from J; bases unmatched to any gene: 6. CDR3 size: 15 residues. Germline V gene data show CDR1 as SGHNT and CDR2 as YYREEE (reference sequence). CDR3 protein: CASSLARGGGETQYF. The DNA for the CDR3 is TGTGCCAGCAGCTTGGCCCGGGGGGGCGGTGAGACCCAGTACTTC.